This T cell receptor beta chain derives from a study of regulatory T cells in long-lasting Graves disease. Study findings and constraints: Persistent patients had a count of shared public clonotypes (under 3,000) that exceeded that of new patients (966).

The time point denotes: newly diagnosed GD, antithyroid drugs for less than 3 months. PBMC-extracted RNA yielded the TCR library. EDTA tubes were used for drawing 8 to 9 milliliters of peripheral blood. The TCR beta library used iRepertoire HTBI primers with Arm-PCR amplification of CDR3. TCRdb re-called the multiplex PCR reads through MiXCR, storing one row per CDR3 protein. The data contain under 700,000 distinct CDR3 sequences, around 15% of them singletons. This clonotype was seen many times. What it binds is unknown. The CDR3 is made up of 16 amino acids. V was cut by 6 bases and J by 0 bases, with 16 bases left in between. Per the germline V gene, CDR1 is MDHEN and CDR2 is SYDVKM. These records were also assigned to another study, of T cells in Graves' hyperthyroidism and ophthalmopathy. From that study: The model identified upcoming ophthalmopathy a median 6.5 months ahead of onset.

This receptor was taken from a woman aged 35-65 years with Graves disease. This chain joins TRBV28 and TRBJ2-3; tentatively, D is TRBD1 or TRBD2 (5 bases each). Source: peripheral blood mononuclear cells (PBMCs), taken at new diagnosis, from a patient treated with antithyroid drugs. The CDR3 DNA reads as TGTGCCAGCAGGGGGGTCGGCAGGTCTAGCACAGATACGCAGTATTTT. Amino acid sequence: CASRGVGRSSTDTQYF.